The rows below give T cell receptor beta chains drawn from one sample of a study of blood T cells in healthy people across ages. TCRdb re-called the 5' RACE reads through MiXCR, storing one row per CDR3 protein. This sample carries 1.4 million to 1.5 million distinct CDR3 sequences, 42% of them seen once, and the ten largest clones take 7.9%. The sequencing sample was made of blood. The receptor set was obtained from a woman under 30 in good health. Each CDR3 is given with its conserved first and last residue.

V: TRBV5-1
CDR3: CASSPGLADLLSYNEQFF

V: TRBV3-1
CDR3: CASSISDGNTEAFF

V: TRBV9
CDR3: CASSERHGQPQHF

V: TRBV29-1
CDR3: CSVEDRRSYEQYF

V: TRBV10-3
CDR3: CAISELGLAGHNEQFF

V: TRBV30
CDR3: CAWSPIFPEAFF

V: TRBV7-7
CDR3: CASSLGDPGLKEQFF

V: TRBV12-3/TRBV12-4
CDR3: CASSLLGLAGNAYEQYF

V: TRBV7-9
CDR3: CASSQSGTSDSNEQFF

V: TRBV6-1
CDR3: CASSEVYEAFF

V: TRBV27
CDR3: CASSRDRLNQPQHF

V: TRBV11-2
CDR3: CASSLITGGLETQYF

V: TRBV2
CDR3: CASKSLGINEQFF

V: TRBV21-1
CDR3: CASSKEDAGSYNEQFF